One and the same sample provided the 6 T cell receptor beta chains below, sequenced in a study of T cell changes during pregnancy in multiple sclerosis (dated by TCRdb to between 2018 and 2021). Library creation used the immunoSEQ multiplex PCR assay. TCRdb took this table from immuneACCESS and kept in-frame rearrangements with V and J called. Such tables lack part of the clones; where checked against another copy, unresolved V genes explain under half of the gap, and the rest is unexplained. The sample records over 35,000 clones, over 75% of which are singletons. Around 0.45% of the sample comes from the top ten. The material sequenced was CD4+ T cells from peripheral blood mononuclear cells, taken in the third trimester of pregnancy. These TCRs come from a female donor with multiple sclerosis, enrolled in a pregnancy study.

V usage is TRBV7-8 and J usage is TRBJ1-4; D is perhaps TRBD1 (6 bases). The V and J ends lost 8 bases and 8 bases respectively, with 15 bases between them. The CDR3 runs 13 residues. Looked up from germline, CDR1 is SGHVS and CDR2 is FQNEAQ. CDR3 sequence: CASSRGLEEKLFF. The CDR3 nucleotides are TGTGCCAGCTCCAGGGGATTGGAGGAAAAACTGTTTTTT.

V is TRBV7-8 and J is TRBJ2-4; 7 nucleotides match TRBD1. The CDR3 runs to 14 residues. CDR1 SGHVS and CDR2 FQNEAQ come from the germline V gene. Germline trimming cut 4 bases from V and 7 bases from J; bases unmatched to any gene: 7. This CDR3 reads CASSSGQLWNIQYF. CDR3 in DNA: TGTGCCAGCAGCTCGGGACAGCTCTGGAACATTCAGTACTTC.

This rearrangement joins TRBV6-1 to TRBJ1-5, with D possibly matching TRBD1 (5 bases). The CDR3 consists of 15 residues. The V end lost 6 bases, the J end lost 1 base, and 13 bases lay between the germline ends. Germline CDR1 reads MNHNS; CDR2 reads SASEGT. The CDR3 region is CASSRQWMSNQPQHF. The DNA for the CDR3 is TGTGCCAGCAGCCGACAGTGGATGAGCAATCAGCCCCAGCATTTT.

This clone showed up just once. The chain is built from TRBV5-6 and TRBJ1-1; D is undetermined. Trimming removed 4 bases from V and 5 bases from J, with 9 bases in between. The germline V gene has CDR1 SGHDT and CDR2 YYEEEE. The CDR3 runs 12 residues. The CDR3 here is CASSRSRTEAFF. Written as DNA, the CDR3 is TGTGCCAGCAGCCGCAGTCGAACTGAAGCTTTCTTT.

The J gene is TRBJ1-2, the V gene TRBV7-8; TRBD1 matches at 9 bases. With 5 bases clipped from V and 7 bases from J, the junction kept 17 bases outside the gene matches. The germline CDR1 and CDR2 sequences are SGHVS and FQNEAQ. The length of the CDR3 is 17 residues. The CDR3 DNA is TGTGCCAGCAGCCGGGGGACAGGGATGGGGCCTGGGGTTGGCTACACCTTC. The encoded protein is CASSRGTGMGPGVGYTF. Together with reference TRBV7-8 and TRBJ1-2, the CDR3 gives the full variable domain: GAGVSQSPRYKVAKRGQDVALRCDPISGHVSLFWYQQALGQGPEFLTYFQNEAQLDKSGLPSDRFFAERPEGSVSTLKIQRTQQEDSAVYLCASSRGTGMGPGVGYTFGSGTRLTVV.

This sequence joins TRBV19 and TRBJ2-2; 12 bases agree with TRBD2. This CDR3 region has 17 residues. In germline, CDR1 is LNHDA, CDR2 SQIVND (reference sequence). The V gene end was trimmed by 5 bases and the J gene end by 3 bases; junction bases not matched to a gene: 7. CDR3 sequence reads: CASSLTSGRRDTGELFF. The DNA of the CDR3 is TGTGCCAGTAGTTTGACTAGCGGGAGAAGGGACACCGGGGAGCTGTTTTTT.